This T cell receptor beta chain was sequenced in a study of T cell responses to AZD1222 COVID-19 vaccine. This clone was detected only once. The target antigen is unknown. V lost 5 bases, J lost 6 bases, and 14 bases lay in between. CDR3 length equals 13 residues. The germline CDR1 and CDR2 sequences are MNHEY and SVGAGI. Whole-study findings and limits: Mapped onto spike, vaccine-associated CD4 TCRs spanned it and were dominant at 160-218 and 743-854. Spike-specific TCR breadth and depth were elevated following two AZD1222 doses. There were mostly white British donors and more females than males, and clonal diversity was possibly underestimated.

The table came from immunoSEQ multiplex PCR; TCRdb's copy has only in-frame clones and leaves some out. The sample records about 130,000 clones, approximately 93% being singletons. This chain links TRBV6-5 with TRBJ2-7; the D is unclear. The sample here was peripheral blood, taken on day 0 of AZD1222 vaccination. The sequence was obtained from an adult in good health. CDR3 amino acids: CASSIRTDGEQYF. Written as DNA, the CDR3 is TGTGCCAGCAGTATAAGGACCGACGGCGAGCAGTACTTC.